The table lists the clone carrying this T cell receptor beta chain with a few counts. The sample originates from a study of response to subunit inactivated influenza vaccine. One entry per CDR3 protein results from TCRdb running MiXCR on the RT-PCR reads. The sample holds just under 550,000 distinct CDR3 sequences, around 21% seen once. Trimming pared 2 bases from V and 1 base from J, leaving 7 bases between. This CDR3 has 13 amino acids. Germline CDR1 is DFQATT and CDR2 is SNEGSKA (reference sequence). These same records also appear under a second study, on T cells expressing NK-cell markers. In that study: UMI-tagged 5'RACE template switching yielded the TCR beta cDNA.

The chain has TRBV20-1 and TRBJ2-3; D remains unclear. The specimen comprised CD4+ T cells sorted from PBMCs, sampled roughly 12 days after vaccination. This receptor was obtained from a man aged 50 to 60 who received an inactivated influenza vaccine. The CDR3, as DNA: TGCAGTGCTAGAAGGGAAGGCACAGATACGCAGTATTTT. Its protein product is CSARREGTDTQYF.